These 32 T cell receptor beta chains came from one sample sequenced in a study of human CD8 memory T cell subsets. Production of TCR beta libraries used UMI-labeled 5' RACE as the method. For each CDR3 protein, TCRdb gives one entry from its re-call of the 5' RACE reads, without DNA. The table lists about 12,000 distinct CDR3 sequences. The source material was CD8+ T cells from PBMCs. The receptors come from a human donor in good health.

The chain has TRBV5-6 and TRBJ2-1; there is no DNA to check the TCRdb D call of TRBD2. Germline V gene lookup returns CDR1 SGHDT and CDR2 YYEEEE. There are 15 residues in the CDR3. The CDR3 sequence: CASSSRAGGLLEQFF.

The chain is built from TRBV20-1 and TRBJ2-1; absent DNA, TCRdb's TRBD1 call cannot be checked. The CDR3 sequence is 13 residues long. CDR1 is DFQATT and CDR2 is SNEGSKA in the germline V gene (reference sequence). The CDR3 loop is CSASGVRYNEQFF.

The rearrangement links TRBV12-3 or TRBV12-4 to TRBJ1-1. This CDR3 region has 14 residues. This chain's CDR3 is CASSLELGNTEAFF.

V usage is TRBV10-3 and J usage is TRBJ1-2. The V gene's germline CDR1 is ENHRY and CDR2 SYGVKD. The CDR3 has 14 residues. CDR3: CAISESGSNYGYTF.

The chain couples TRBV27 to TRBJ1-5; there is no DNA to check the TCRdb D call of TRBD1. Per germline, CDR1 MNHEY and CDR2 SMNVEV (reference sequence). The CDR3 totals 16 residues. Here the CDR3 reads CASSLSGGARNQPQHF.

The rearrangement links TRBV28 to TRBJ1-5; without DNA, the TCRdb call of TRBD1 cannot be checked. The CDR3 runs to 15 residues. CDR1 and CDR2 (germline): MDHEN, SYDVKM. CDR3 sequence reads: CASSLYTGADQPQHF. The complete variable domain, with remaining parts taken from reference TRBV28 and TRBJ1-5, reads DVKVTQSSRYLVKRTGEKVFLECVQDMDHENMFWYRQDPGLGLRLIYFSYDVKMKEKGDIPEGYSVSREKKERFSLILESASTNQTSMYLCASSLYTGADQPQHFGDGTRLSIL.

The CDR3 protein is CASSQDRTLGSGAEAFF. The chain uses TRBV3-1 and TRBJ1-1. There are 17 residues in the CDR3. CDR1 is LGHDT, CDR2 YNNKEL, per germline (reference sequence).

The chain has TRBV4-1 and TRBJ2-7; TCRdb returns TRBD1, unconfirmable since there is no DNA. Germline V gene data show CDR1 as MGHRA and CDR2 as YSYEKL. The CDR3 has 15 residues. The CDR3 loop is CASSQHPGGTYEQYF.

This rearrangement joins TRBV4-2 to TRBJ2-2; the TCRdb D gene call, TRBD2, has no DNA to confirm it. Germline V lookup: CDR1 LGHNA, CDR2 YNFKEQ. The CDR3 is 16 amino acids. CDR3 sequence: CASSRYGGSTTGELFF.

This chain joins TRBV3-1 and TRBJ2-2; the TCRdb call, TRBD2, lacks DNA for checking. The CDR3 runs 13 residues. In germline, CDR1 is LGHDT, CDR2 YNNKEL (reference sequence). This CDR3 reads CASLISATGELFF.

The chain carries TRBV20-1 and TRBJ2-2; TCRdb reports TRBD1, a call that lacks DNA to check it against. Germline V lookup: CDR1 DFQATT, CDR2 SNEGSKA (reference sequence). The CDR3 contains 16 residues. CDR3: CSARGPGTALTGELFF.

The chain has TRBV4-3 and TRBJ1-2. This CDR3 is 15 amino acids long. The germline V gene has CDR1 LGHNA and CDR2 YSLEER. The CDR3 protein is CASSRALSTPYGYTF.

The rearrangement uses TRBV12-3 or TRBV12-4 and TRBJ1-2; TCRdb's assignment of TRBD1 cannot be checked, as there is no DNA. The CDR3 consists of 13 residues. The CDR3 sequence is CASSWDSFYGYTF.

The gene calls are TRBV4-1 and TRBJ2-5; TCRdb lists TRBD2, though no DNA is available to test this call. The CDR3 runs to 17 residues. Germline-derived CDR1 and CDR2 are MGHRA and YSYEKL. CDR3 amino acids: CASSQEFSGGARETQYF.

The genes are TRBV2 and TRBJ2-3; the TRBD2 assignment by TCRdb is unverifiable without DNA. Germline V gives CDR1 SNHLY, CDR2 FYNNEI. CDR3 length: 19 residues. The CDR3 reads CASSELSGTSGRGLGTQYF.

The rearrangement uses TRBV28 and TRBJ2-7; without DNA, the TCRdb call of TRBD1 cannot be checked. Germline CDR1 and CDR2: MDHEN and SYDVKM. The CDR3 has 16 amino acids. CDR3 sequence reads: CASTPRGGASSYEQYF.

This chain uses TRBV7-9 with TRBJ2-3; the TCRdb call, TRBD1, lacks DNA for checking. In germline, CDR1 is SEHNR, CDR2 FQNEAQ (reference sequence). The CDR3 has 15 residues. CDR3 region: CASSRRQGYTDTQYF.

CDR3 sequence: CASSPRVWDSSSYEQYF. V and J are TRBV18 and TRBJ2-7. The length of the CDR3 is 17 residues. Looked up from germline, CDR1 is KGHSH and CDR2 is LQKENI.

This chain joins TRBV6-2 or TRBV6-3 and TRBJ2-2; with no DNA, the TCRdb D assignment of TRBD2 cannot be verified. Germline CDR1 reads MNHEY; CDR2 reads SVGEGT. The CDR3 extends over 20 amino acids. CDR3 amino acids: CASSCFKLAGGVKCTGELFF.

V gene TRBV9 combines with J gene TRBJ1-2. Germline V lookup: CDR1 SGDLS, CDR2 YYNGEE. This CDR3 region has 11 residues. CDR3 region: CASSAIHGYTF.

CDR3 region: CASSLSPTGSGYGYTF. The rearrangement links TRBV11-2 to TRBJ1-2; TCRdb's D call, TRBD1, is unchecked because there is no DNA. This CDR3 region has 16 residues. Germline CDR1 is SGHAT and CDR2 is FQNNGV.

The V and J genes are TRBV7-4 and TRBJ1-2. The CDR3 is 12 residues long. Germline V gene data show CDR1 as SGHVT and CDR2 as SQSDAQ. The CDR3 sequence: CASSFAGSVYTF. Variable domain in full (rest from reference TRBV7-4 and TRBJ1-2): GAGVSQSPRYKVAKRGRDVALRCDSISGHVTLYWYRQTLGQGSEVLTYSQSDAQRDKSGRPSGRFSAERPERSVSTLKIQRTEQGDSAVYLCASSFAGSVYTFGSGTRLTVV.

V and J are TRBV2 and TRBJ2-1; the D call from TCRdb, TRBD2, cannot be confirmed without DNA. The CDR3 spans 11 residues. Germline V gene sequence: CDR1 SNHLY, CDR2 FYNNEI. The CDR3: CASSDGLRGFF. The entire variable domain, with the rest obtained from reference TRBV2 and TRBJ2-1, is as follows: EPEVTQTPSHQVTQMGQEVILRCVPISNHLYFYWYRQILGQKVEFLVSFYNNEISEKSEIFDDQFSVERPDGSNFTLKIRSTKLEDSAMYFCASSDGLRGFFGPGTRLTVL.

V and J are TRBV4-3 and TRBJ2-7; TCRdb's D call of TRBD1 is untestable without DNA. The CDR3 totals 15 residues. CDR1 is LGHNA and CDR2 is YSLEER in the germline V gene. The CDR3 sequence is CASSQDFQGIYEQYF.

Measured by frequency, this clonotype is medium-sized (0.01 to 0.1%). V usage is TRBV25-1 and J usage is TRBJ2-2. Germline values: CDR1 MGHDK, CDR2 SYGVNS. The CDR3 spans 14 residues. This chain's CDR3 is CASSGAANTGELFF. The entire variable domain, with the rest obtained from reference TRBV25-1 and TRBJ2-2, is as follows: EADIYQTPRYLVIGTGKKITLECSQTMGHDKMYWYQQDPGMELHLIHYSYGVNSTEKGDLSSESTVSRIRTEHFPLTLESARPSHTSQYLCASSGAANTGELFFGEGSRLTVL.

V usage is TRBV5-1 and J usage is TRBJ1-2. This CDR3 is 12 amino acids long. From germline, CDR1 is SGHRS and CDR2 YFSETQ. This CDR3 reads CASSWAGDGYTF.

By frequency, this clonotype registers medium-sized. This chain uses TRBV7-8 with TRBJ2-3; the D call of TRBD1 rests on TCRdb alone, since no DNA is present to check it. CDR3 length equals 17 residues. Per the germline V gene, CDR1 is SGHVS and CDR2 is FQNEAQ. The chain's CDR3 is CASSLGIDRISTDTQYF.

The chain uses TRBV27 and TRBJ2-7; TCRdb's D call of TRBD1 is untestable without DNA. This CDR3 has 16 amino acids. Germline CDR1 MNHEY, CDR2 SMNVEV (reference sequence). CDR3 loop: CASTPLRAGGLYEQYF.

The V call is TRBV5-6, the J call TRBJ2-3; absent DNA, TCRdb's TRBD1 call cannot be checked. The CDR3 consists of 15 residues. Germline lookup yields CDR1 SGHDT and CDR2 YYEEEE. CDR3 in amino acids: CASNLVLALSDTQYF.

V and J are TRBV27 and TRBJ1-5. Germline V gene lookup returns CDR1 MNHEY and CDR2 SMNVEV (reference sequence). The CDR3 spans 14 residues. This CDR3 is CASSFGQLNQPQHF.

This clonotype is deemed medium-sized (0.01 to 0.1%) by its frequency. The chain is built from TRBV5-5 and TRBJ2-1; the D call from TCRdb, TRBD1, cannot be confirmed without DNA. The CDR3 runs to 16 residues. In germline, CDR1 is SGHKS, CDR2 YYEKEE (reference sequence). CDR3 residues: CASSLVAGTSYNEQFF. Drawing the rest from reference TRBV5-5 and TRBJ2-1, the complete variable domain is DAGVTQSPTHLIKTRGQQVTLRCSPISGHKSVSWYQQVLGQGPQFIFQYYEKEERGRGNFPDRFSARQFPNYSSELNVNALLLGDSALYLCASSLVAGTSYNEQFFGPGTRLTVL.

This chain uses TRBV29-1 with TRBJ1-1. Germline V gene data show CDR1 as SQVTM and CDR2 as ANQGSEA. The CDR3 totals 11 residues. The CDR3: CSVEGNTEAFF.